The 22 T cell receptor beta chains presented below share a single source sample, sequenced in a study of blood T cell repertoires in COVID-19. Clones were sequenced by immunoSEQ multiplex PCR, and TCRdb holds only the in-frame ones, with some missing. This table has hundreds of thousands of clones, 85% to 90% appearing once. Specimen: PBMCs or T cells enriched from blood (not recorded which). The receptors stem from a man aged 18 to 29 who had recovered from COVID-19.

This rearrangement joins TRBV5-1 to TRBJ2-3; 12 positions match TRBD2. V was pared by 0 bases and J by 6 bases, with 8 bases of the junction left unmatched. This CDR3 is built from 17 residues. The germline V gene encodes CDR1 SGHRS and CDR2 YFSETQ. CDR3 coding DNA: TGCGCCAGCAGCTTGGTAGGCCTAGCGGGGGGGCCCGATACGCAGTATTTT. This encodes CASSLVGLAGGPDTQYF.

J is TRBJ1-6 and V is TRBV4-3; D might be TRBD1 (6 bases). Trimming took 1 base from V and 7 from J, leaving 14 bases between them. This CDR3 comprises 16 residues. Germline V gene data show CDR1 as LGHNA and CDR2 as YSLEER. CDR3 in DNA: TGCGCCAGCAGCCAAGGTCCGGGACATCTAAATTCACCCCTCCACTTT. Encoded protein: CASSQGPGHLNSPLHF.

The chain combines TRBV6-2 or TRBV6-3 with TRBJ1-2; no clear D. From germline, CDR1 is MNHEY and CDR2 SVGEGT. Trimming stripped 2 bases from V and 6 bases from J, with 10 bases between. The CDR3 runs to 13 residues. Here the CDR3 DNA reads TGTGCCAGCAGTTACGTTGTCCTAGATGGCTACACCTTC. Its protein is CASSYVVLDGYTF.

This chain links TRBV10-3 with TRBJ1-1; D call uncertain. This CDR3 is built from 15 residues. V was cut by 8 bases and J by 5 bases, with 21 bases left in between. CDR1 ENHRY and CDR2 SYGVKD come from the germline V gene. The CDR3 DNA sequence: TGTGCCATCCTAAGTCAGACCGGAGGGAAGACTGAAGCTTTCTTT. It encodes CAILSQTGGKTEAFF.

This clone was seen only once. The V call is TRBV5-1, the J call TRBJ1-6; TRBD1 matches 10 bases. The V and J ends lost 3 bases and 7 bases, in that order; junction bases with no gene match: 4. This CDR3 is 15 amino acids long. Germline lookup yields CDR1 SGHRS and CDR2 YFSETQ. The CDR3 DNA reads TGCGCCAGCAGCTCGTCGGGACAGGGGAATTCACCCCTCCACTTT. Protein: CASSSSGQGNSPLHF.

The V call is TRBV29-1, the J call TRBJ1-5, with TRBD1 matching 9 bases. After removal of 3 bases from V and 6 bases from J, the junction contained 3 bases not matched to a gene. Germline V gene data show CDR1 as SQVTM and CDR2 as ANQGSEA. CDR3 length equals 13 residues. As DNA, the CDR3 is TGCAGCGTTGATACAGGGGGCGGTCAGCCCCAGCATTTT. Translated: CSVDTGGGQPQHF.

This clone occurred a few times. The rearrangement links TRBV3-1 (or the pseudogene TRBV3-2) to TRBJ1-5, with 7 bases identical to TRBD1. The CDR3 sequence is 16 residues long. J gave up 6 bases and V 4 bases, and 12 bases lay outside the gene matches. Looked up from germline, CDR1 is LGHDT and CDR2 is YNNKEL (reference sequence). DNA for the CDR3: TGTGCCAGCAGCCCGGGACAGCCTGGGAAGGTTCAGCCCCAGCATTTT. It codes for CASSPGQPGKVQPQHF.

CDR3 region: CASSETGPQPQHF. The CDR3 coding sequence is TGTGCCAGCAGTGAAACAGGGCCTCAGCCCCAGCATTTT. The rearrangement links TRBV2 to TRBJ1-5, with D perhaps TRBD1 (6 bases). V lost 2 bases and J 6 bases, leaving 8 bases between the germline ends. CDR1 is SNHLY, CDR2 FYNNEI, per germline. CDR3 size: 13 residues.

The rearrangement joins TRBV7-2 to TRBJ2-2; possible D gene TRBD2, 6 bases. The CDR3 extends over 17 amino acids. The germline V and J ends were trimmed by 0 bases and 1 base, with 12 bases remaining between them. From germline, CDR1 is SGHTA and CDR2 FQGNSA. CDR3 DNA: TGTGCCAGCAGCTTAGCCGGGATTAGCGGGAACACCGGGGAGCTGTTTTTT. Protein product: CASSLAGISGNTGELFF.

The CDR3 DNA reads TGTGCCAGCCGCCCCCTAGGGGGGGGCGAGCAGTACTTC. Protein sequence: CASRPLGGGEQYF. This chain uses TRBV28 with TRBJ2-7; D may be TRBD2 (7 bases). V was clipped by 8 bases and J by 6 bases, with 17 bases between them. From germline, CDR1 is MDHEN and CDR2 SYDVKM. The CDR3 has 13 residues.

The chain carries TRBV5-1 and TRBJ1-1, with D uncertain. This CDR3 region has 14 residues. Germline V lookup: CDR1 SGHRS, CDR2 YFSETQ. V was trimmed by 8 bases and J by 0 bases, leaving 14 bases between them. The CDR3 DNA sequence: TGCGCCAGTACTGACCCCGGGGTGAACACTGAAGCTTTCTTT. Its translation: CASTDPGVNTEAFF.

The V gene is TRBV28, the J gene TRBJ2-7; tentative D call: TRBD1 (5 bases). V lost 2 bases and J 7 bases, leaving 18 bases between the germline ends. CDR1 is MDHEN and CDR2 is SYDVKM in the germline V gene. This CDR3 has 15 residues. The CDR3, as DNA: TGTGCCAGCAGTTTACCTCAGGGATGGCGGTGGGAGCAGTACTTC. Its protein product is CASSLPQGWRWEQYF. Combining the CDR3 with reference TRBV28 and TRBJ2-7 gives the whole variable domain DVKVTQSSRYLVKRTGEKVFLECVQDMDHENMFWYRQDPGLGLRLIYFSYDVKMKEKGDIPEGYSVSREKKERFSLILESASTNQTSMYLCASSLPQGWRWEQYFGPGTRLTVT.

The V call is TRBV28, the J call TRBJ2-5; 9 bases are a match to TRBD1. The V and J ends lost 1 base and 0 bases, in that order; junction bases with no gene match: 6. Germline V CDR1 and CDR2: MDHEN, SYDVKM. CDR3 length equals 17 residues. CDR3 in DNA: TGTGCCAGCAGTTTATACGCCGGGACAGGGTACCAAGAGACCCAGTACTTC. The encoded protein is CASSLYAGTGYQETQYF.

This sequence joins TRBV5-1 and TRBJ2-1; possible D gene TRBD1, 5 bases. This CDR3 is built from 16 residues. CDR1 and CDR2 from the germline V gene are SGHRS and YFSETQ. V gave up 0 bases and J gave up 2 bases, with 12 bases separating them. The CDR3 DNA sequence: TGCGCCAGCAGCTTGGCCGGGCAGGGCACCTACAATGAGCAGTTCTTC. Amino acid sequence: CASSLAGQGTYNEQFF. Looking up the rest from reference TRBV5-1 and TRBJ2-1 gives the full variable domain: KAGVTQTPRYLIKTRGQQVTLSCSPISGHRSVSWYQQTPGQGLQFLFEYFSETQRNKGNFPGRFSGRQFSNSRSEMNVSTLELGDSALYLCASSLAGQGTYNEQFFGPGTRLTVL.

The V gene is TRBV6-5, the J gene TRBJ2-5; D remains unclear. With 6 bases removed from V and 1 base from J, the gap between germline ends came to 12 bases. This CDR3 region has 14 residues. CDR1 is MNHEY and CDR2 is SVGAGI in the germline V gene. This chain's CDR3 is CASSSPGAQETQYF. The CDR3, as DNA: TGTGCCAGCAGCTCGCCCGGAGCCCAAGAGACCCAGTACTTC.

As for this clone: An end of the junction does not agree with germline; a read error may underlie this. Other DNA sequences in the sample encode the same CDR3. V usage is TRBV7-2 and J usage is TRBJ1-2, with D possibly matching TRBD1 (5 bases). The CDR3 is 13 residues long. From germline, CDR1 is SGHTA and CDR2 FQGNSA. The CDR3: CASSLDRSYGYTF. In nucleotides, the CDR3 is TGTGCCAGCAGTTTAGACAGAAGTTATGGCTACACCTTC.

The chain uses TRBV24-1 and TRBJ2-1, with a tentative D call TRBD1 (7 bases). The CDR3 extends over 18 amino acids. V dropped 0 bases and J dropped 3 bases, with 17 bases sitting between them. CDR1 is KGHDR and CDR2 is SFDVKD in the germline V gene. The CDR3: CATSDLQVNQGGYNEQFF. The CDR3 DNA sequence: TGTGCCACCAGTGATTTGCAAGTTAATCAGGGGGGCTACAATGAGCAGTTCTTC.

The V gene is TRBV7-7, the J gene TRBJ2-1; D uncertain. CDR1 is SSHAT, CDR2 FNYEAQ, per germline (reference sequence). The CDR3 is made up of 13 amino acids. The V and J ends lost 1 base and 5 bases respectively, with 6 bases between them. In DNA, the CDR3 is TGTGCCAGCAGCTTAGGCGAGCACAATGAGCAGTTCTTC. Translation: CASSLGEHNEQFF.

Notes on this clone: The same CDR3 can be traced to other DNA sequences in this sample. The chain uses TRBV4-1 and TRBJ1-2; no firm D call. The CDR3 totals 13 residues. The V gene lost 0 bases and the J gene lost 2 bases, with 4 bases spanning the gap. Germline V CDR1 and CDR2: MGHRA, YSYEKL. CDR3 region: CASSQDRNYGYTF. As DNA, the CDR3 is TGCGCCAGCAGCCAAGACAGGAACTATGGCTACACCTTC.

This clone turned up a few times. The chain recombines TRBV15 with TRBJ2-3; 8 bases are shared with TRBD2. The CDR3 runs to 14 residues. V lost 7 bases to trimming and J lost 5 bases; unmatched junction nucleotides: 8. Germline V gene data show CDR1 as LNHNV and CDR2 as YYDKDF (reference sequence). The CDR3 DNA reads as TGTGCCACCAAGCCAGCGGGAGAAGGAGATACGCAGTATTTT. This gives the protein CATKPAGEGDTQYF.

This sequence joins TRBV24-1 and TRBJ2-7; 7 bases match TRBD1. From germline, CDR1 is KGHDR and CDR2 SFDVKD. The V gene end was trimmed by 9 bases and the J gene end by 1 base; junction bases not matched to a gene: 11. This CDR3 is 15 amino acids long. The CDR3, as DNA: TGTGCCACCCAAAAGACAGGGCTTGGATCCTACGAGCAGTACTTC. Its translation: CATQKTGLGSYEQYF.

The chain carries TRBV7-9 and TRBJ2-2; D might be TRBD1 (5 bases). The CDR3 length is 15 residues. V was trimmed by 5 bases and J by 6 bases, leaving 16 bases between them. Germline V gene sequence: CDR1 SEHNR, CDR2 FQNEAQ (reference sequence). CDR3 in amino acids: CASSAKERGPGELFF. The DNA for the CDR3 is TGTGCCAGCAGCGCTAAAGAAAGGGGCCCCGGGGAGCTGTTTTTT.